These T cell receptor beta chains were read from a single sample in a study of cytomegalovirus exposure and HLA in healthy donors. Assay: immunoSEQ multiplex PCR; the TCRdb copy retains only in-frame clones and omits some. There are 130,000 or so clones in the sample, with under 2% held by the top ten. The sequencing sample was made of PBMCs. The receptor source for this set is a woman in her thirties or forties in good health and CMV-seronegative. CDR3s include the opening cysteine and the closing phenylalanine or tryptophan. The D gene is left open where the match is weak.

j_call d_call v_call cdr3_aa cdr3_nt
TRBJ1-5 NA TRBV4-2 CASQGSNQPQHF TGTGCCAGCCAGGGTAGCAATCAGCCCCAGCATTTT
TRBJ2-5 TRBD1 TRBV5-1 CASSSGQGETQYF TGCGCCAGCAGCTCCGGACAGGGAGAGACCCAGTACTTC
TRBJ1-6 NA TRBV7-8 CASSLRTDSSPLHF TGTGCCAGCAGCTTAAGGACAGATAGTTCACCCCTCCACTTT
TRBJ1-1 NA TRBV6-5 CATREGTLGAFF TGTGCCACCCGCGAAGGGACACTTGGAGCTTTCTTT
TRBJ1-4 NA TRBV25-1 CASREGATNEKLFF TGTGCCAGCAGAGAAGGGGCTACTAATGAAAAACTGTTTTTT
TRBJ2-5 NA TRBV9 CASSSYQGNQETQYF TGTGCCAGCAGCTCCTACCAGGGGAACCAAGAGACCCAGTACTTC
TRBJ2-1 TRBD1 TRBV6-1 CAISARDRARHEQFF TGTGCCATCTCAGCCCGGGACAGGGCCAGGCATGAGCAGTTCTTC
TRBJ1-4 NA TRBV7-9 CASSLFTTNEKLFF TGTGCCAGCAGCTTATTTACAACTAATGAAAAACTGTTTTTT
TRBJ1-6 TRBD1 TRBV6-1 CASLQGAYNSPLHF TGTGCCAGCCTTCAGGGGGCTTATAATTCACCCCTCCACTTT
TRBJ2-1 TRBD2 TRBV2 CASTGTSGSGGGEQFF TGTGCCAGCACCGGGACTAGCGGTTCGGGGGGGGGAGAGCAGTTCTTC
TRBJ1-3 TRBD1 TRBV5-4 CASSRGGGTAGNTIYF TGTGCCAGCAGTCGGGGAGGAGGGACAGCTGGAAACACCATATATTTT
TRBJ2-1 TRBD1 TRBV7-9 CASKRTGRSYNEQFF TGTGCCAGCAAACGGACAGGCCGGTCCTACAATGAGCAGTTCTTC
TRBJ2-2 NA TRBV9 CASSVNLGRGNTGELFF TGTGCCAGCAGCGTAAATTTAGGCAGGGGAAATACCGGGGAGCTGTTTTTT
TRBJ2-7 NA TRBV10-2 CASTNGGTGAYEQYF TGCGCCAGCACTAATGGGGGAACGGGAGCCTACGAGCAGTACTTC
TRBJ1-2 TRBD1 TRBV15 CATSRDRTGNGYTF TGTGCCACCAGCAGAGACCGGACAGGGAATGGCTACACCTTC
TRBJ1-1 TRBD1 TRBV28 CASSSGQGVSEAFF TGTGCCAGCAGTTCGGGACAGGGAGTTTCGGAAGCTTTCTTT
TRBJ2-2 NA TRBV9 CASSPRVLTGELFF TGTGCCAGCAGCCCGCGGGTCCTCACCGGGGAGCTGTTTTTT
TRBJ1-2 NA TRBV6-1 CASSQANYGYTF TGTGCCAGCAGTCAGGCTAACTATGGCTACACCTTC
TRBJ2-1 TRBD2 TRBV9 CASSSHSGGANEQFF TGTGCCAGCAGCTCCCATAGCGGGGGGGCCAATGAGCAGTTCTTC
TRBJ1-2 TRBD1 TRBV19 CASNTRQGAVYGYTF TGTGCCAGTAATACGAGACAGGGAGCCGTCTATGGCTACACCTTC
TRBJ2-5 NA TRBV7-2 CASSSHRGGETQYF TGTGCCAGCAGCTCCCACCGGGGAGGCGAGACCCAGTACTTC
TRBJ1-2 NA TRBV9 CASSPPLQGYNGYTF TGTGCCAGCAGCCCCCCCCTCCAGGGATACAATGGCTACACCTTC
TRBJ1-5 NA TRBV6-1 CASSDARPAGPNQPQHF TGTGCCAGCAGTGACGCTCGTCCGGCGGGGCCAAATCAGCCCCAGCATTTT
TRBJ1-4 NA TRBV9 CASSRGFNEKLFF TGTGCCAGCAGCCGGGGGTTTAATGAAAAACTGTTTTTT